This passage covers 15 T cell receptor beta chains from one sample sequenced in a study of shared T cell receptors in the human thymus. The repertoire was sequenced with immunoSEQ multiplex PCR; TCRdb's copy has only in-frame clones and lacks some. The sample includes about 380,000 clones, 85% to 95% of them seen just once. Specimen: thymocytes. Receptor source: a human donor.

The gene calls are TRBV10-3 and TRBJ2-3; D is ambiguous. CDR3 size: 15 residues. CDR1 is ENHRY, CDR2 SYGVKD, per germline. V dropped 2 bases and J dropped 2 bases, with 11 bases sitting between them. As DNA, the CDR3 is TGTGCCATCAGTGAGGGGAATATTGCCACAGATACGCAGTATTTT. This codes for CAISEGNIATDTQYF.

This chain connects TRBV18 to TRBJ2-6; D call uncertain. Between the trimmed V and J ends, which lost 3 bases and 0 bases, there was a span of 3 bases. The CDR3 loop spans 14 amino acids. Germline loops: CDR1 KGHSH, CDR2 LQKENI. This CDR3 is CASSPSSGANVLTF. The CDR3 region has the DNA TGTGCCAGCTCACCCAGCTCTGGGGCCAACGTCCTGACTTTC.

The chain joins TRBV13 to TRBJ2-7; TRBD2 aligns across 16 bases. Trimming took 4 bases from V and 5 from J; bases not matched to a gene: 14. The CDR3 extends over 19 amino acids. CDR1 and CDR2 (germline): PRHDT, FYEKMQ (reference sequence). CDR3 coding DNA: TGTGCCAGCAGCTCGAGGACAGGGGGACTAGCGGGAGGGTCCCACGAGCAGTACTTC. As protein: CASSSRTGGLAGGSHEQYF.

The chain's CDR3 is CASSLVRSSYEQYF. The DNA of the CDR3 is TGTGCCAGCAGCTTGGTAAGATCCTCCTACGAGCAGTACTTC. V and J are TRBV5-6 and TRBJ2-7; D gene ambiguous. The germline gives CDR1 SGHDT, CDR2 YYEEEE. V shed 0 bases and J shed 0 bases, with 7 bases lying between them. There are 14 residues in the CDR3.

The rearrangement uses TRBV11-1 and TRBJ2-1, with TRBD2 identical over 8 bases. The length of the CDR3 is 17 residues. Germline lookup yields CDR1 SGHAT and CDR2 FQDESV (reference sequence). Germline trimming cut 0 bases from V and 7 bases from J; bases unmatched to any gene: 11. The CDR3: CASSLAPQSGRSNEQFF. The CDR3 DNA follows: TGTGCCAGCAGCTTAGCCCCCCAGAGCGGGAGAAGTAATGAGCAGTTCTTC.

The CDR3: CASSLARGGGSYGYTF. CDR3 bases: TGTGCCAGCAGCTTAGCGCGTGGAGGGGGAAGCTATGGCTACACCTTC. The chain joins TRBV7-9 to TRBJ1-2; D may be TRBD1 (6 bases). Trimming removed 0 bases from V and 4 bases from J, with 15 bases in between. Per the germline V gene, CDR1 is SEHNR and CDR2 is FQNEAQ (reference sequence). CDR3 length: 16 amino acids.

The rearrangement uses TRBV10-3 and TRBJ2-7, with 11 bases aligning to TRBD1. This CDR3 region has 15 residues. V gave up 4 bases and J gave up 3 bases; unmatched junction bases: 5. CDR1 and CDR2 (germline): ENHRY, SYGVKD. The CDR3 protein is CAISGDGTGGYEQYF. The CDR3 nucleotides are TGTGCCATCAGTGGGGACGGGACAGGGGGCTACGAGCAGTACTTC.

The chain has TRBV4-1 and TRBJ2-4, with 8 bases fitting TRBD2. Looked up from germline, CDR1 is MGHRA and CDR2 is YSYEKL. This CDR3 is built from 18 residues. V trimming: 0 bases; J trimming: 5 bases; junction bases outside the gene matches: 12. For the CDR3, the DNA is TGCGCCAGCAGCCAAGATGACGGGAGGGCCCTCTTCCAAAACATTCAGTACTTC. This translates into CASSQDDGRALFQNIQYF.

This clone was seen once. J is TRBJ2-7 and V is TRBV9, with D hard to call. The germline gives CDR1 SGDLS, CDR2 YYNGEE. Trimming pared 0 bases from V and 3 bases from J, leaving 10 bases between. CDR3 size: 14 residues. In DNA, the CDR3 is TGTGCCAGCAGCGTAGGCGTCCGACTCTACGAGCAGTACTTC. Translation: CASSVGVRLYEQYF.

The gene calls are TRBV15 and TRBJ2-5, with D maybe TRBD2 (6 bases). The V gene lost 3 bases and the J gene lost 9 bases, with 23 bases spanning the gap. This CDR3 has 16 residues. Looked up from germline, CDR1 is LNHNV and CDR2 is YYDKDF (reference sequence). CDR3 nucleotide sequence: TGTGCCACCAGCAGGTCGGTTCGGGACTTCAGGTGGGCCCAGTACTTC. Residues: CATSRSVRDFRWAQYF.

CDR3 sequence reads: CASSPGLAENNEQFF. In nucleotides, the CDR3 is TGTGCCAGCAGCCCCGGACTAGCGGAAAACAATGAGCAGTTCTTC. The V call is TRBV11-3, the J call TRBJ2-1; 10 positions agree with TRBD2. The CDR3 length is 15 residues. V lost 5 bases and J lost 5; bases outside the gene matches: 6. Germline assignment: CDR1 SGHNT and CDR2 YENEEA.

In nucleotides, the CDR3 is TGTGCCAGCAGCTTGGGGATAACCCGTCAGCCCCAGCATTTT. This codes for CASSLGITRQPQHF. The J gene is TRBJ1-5, the V gene TRBV11-2; D gene uncertain. This CDR3 contains 14 residues. The germline CDR1 and CDR2 sequences are SGHAT and FQNNGV. V lost 3 bases to trimming and J lost 6 bases, with 12 bases between them.

CDR3 region: CASSSKRDSPDGYTF. As DNA, the CDR3 is TGTGCCAGCAGCTCCAAGAGGGACAGTCCGGATGGCTACACCTTC. V is TRBV7-6 and J is TRBJ1-2; 7 bases are a match to TRBD1. CDR1 is SGHVS and CDR2 is FNYEAQ in the germline V gene. V gave up 4 bases and J gave up 6 bases; unmatched junction bases: 11. This CDR3 comprises 15 residues.

This sequence joins TRBV28 and TRBJ2-7; possibly TRBD2 for D (6 bases). The germline gives CDR1 MDHEN, CDR2 SYDVKM. The CDR3 extends over 16 amino acids. Trimming removed 2 bases from V and 3 bases from J, with 17 bases in between. The CDR3 loop reads CASSLVGDLGIYEQYF. CDR3 bases: TGTGCCAGCAGTTTAGTGGGGGACTTGGGAATCTACGAGCAGTACTTC. The full variable domain, with the rest looked up from reference TRBV28 and TRBJ2-7, is DVKVTQSSRYLVKRTGEKVFLECVQDMDHENMFWYRQDPGLGLRLIYFSYDVKMKEKGDIPEGYSVSREKKERFSLILESASTNQTSMYLCASSLVGDLGIYEQYFGPGTRLTVT.

The count of this clone is one. The chain links TRBV9 to TRBJ1-4; 7 bases agree with TRBD1. Germline values: CDR1 SGDLS, CDR2 YYNGEE. After removal of 3 bases from V and 4 bases from J, the junction contained 15 bases not matched to a gene. The CDR3 contains 18 residues. CDR3: CASSDGPRDSYLNEKLFF. In DNA form, the CDR3 reads TGTGCCAGCAGCGACGGGCCGCGGGACAGCTACCTTAATGAAAAACTGTTTTTT.